This paragraph reports one T cell receptor beta chain. TCRdb re-called the RACE reads through MiXCR, storing one row per CDR3 protein. The sample comprises 38,000 or so distinct CDR3 sequences, 7.6% of which are singletons, and 1% to 1.5% rests with the top ten. V gave up 5 bases and J gave up 0 bases, with 20 bases separating them. The CDR3 is made up of 17 amino acids. CDR1 is DFQATT, CDR2 SNEGSKA, per germline (reference sequence). This record belongs to a study of human T cells and chemical hapten exposure. Time point denoted: pre-sensitization, week 0. Noted treatment: therapeutic diphenylcyclopropenone sensitization with weekly scalp DPC. Blood was collected ahead of every patch test applied.

The origin of this receptor is a woman in her 50s with alopecia areata. Some clones in this sample may be carry-over from other donors' samples. This sequence joins TRBV20-1 and TRBJ2-1, with D perhaps TRBD1 (6 bases). The sequenced sample was whole blood, obtained in connection with sensitization to the hapten diphenylcyclopropenone (DPC). CDR3 nucleotide sequence: TGCAGTGCTGAATCCCCAGGGGCCTCGAGCTCCTACAATGAGCAGTTCTTC. Translating it yields CSAESPGASSSYNEQFF.